One sample yielded the 16 T cell receptor beta chains listed below, sequenced in a study of T cells in Graves' hyperthyroidism and ophthalmopathy. Amplification of TCR beta CDR3 regions used RNA as the template. HTBI primers were used for first-round RT-PCR of the TCR CDR3. TCRdb ran MiXCR on the multiplex PCR reads and lists one entry per CDR3 protein. The sample holds 37,000 or so distinct CDR3 sequences, 52% seen once. Sequencing was carried out using blood. These receptors were obtained from a man between 40 and 49 years old with Graves' ophthalmopathy.

The V call is TRBV2, the J call TRBJ1-1; D ambiguous. V was cut by 10 bases and J by 2 bases, with 14 bases left in between. The CDR3 has 13 amino acids. Germline CDR1 reads SNHLY; CDR2 reads FYNNEI. CDR3 sequence reads: CAIPDRSNTEAFF. Written as DNA, the CDR3 is TGTGCCATCCCGGACCGTAGTAACACTGAAGCTTTCTTT.

This clonotype appeared a single time. The chain uses TRBV7-8 and TRBJ2-3; possible D gene TRBD1, 5 bases. Trimming removed 4 bases from V and 14 bases from J, with 16 bases in between. The CDR3 sequence is 12 residues long. Germline V gene data show CDR1 as SGHVS and CDR2 as FQNEAQ. Written as DNA, the CDR3 is TGTGCCAGCAGCTCACGAGCTCAGCAGGGGTATTTT. Encoded protein: CASSSRAQQGYF.

This clonotype has a count of ten or more. The CDR3 protein is CASSQAPPYQETQYF. As DNA, the CDR3 is TGTGCCAGCAGCCAAGCGCCACCGTACCAAGAGACCCAGTACTTC. This chain joins TRBV3-1 and TRBJ2-5; D is unresolved. From germline, CDR1 is LGHDT and CDR2 YNNKEL (reference sequence). The CDR3 consists of 15 residues. V shed 1 base and J shed 0 bases, with 9 bases lying between them.

Remarks on this clonotype: Without the conserved terminal phenylalanine or tryptophan, this CDR3 likely stems from a read error. It is unclear where the CDR3 begins or ends on the DNA, so no DNA is shown, and the CDR3 is as TCRdb lists it. This chain joins TRBV10-3 and TRBJ2-7; the D call TRBD1 from the table was never checked on the DNA. The CDR3 is 15 amino acids long, termini counted. The germline gives CDR1 ENHRY, CDR2 SYGVKD. Here the CDR3 reads CAISDPQGASYEQCS.

This rearrangement joins TRBV13 to TRBJ1-2; D not resolved. The CDR3 runs to 9 residues. Trimming left V 6 bases short and J 10 bases short, with 6 bases between. Germline V lookup: CDR1 PRHDT, CDR2 FYEKMQ (reference sequence). The CDR3 is CASSTDYTF. Written as DNA, the CDR3 is TGTGCCAGCAGTACAGACTACACCTTC.

The chain has TRBV24-1 and TRBJ2-7, with a weak D call TRBD2 (5 bases). This CDR3 has 14 residues. Germline V gene sequence: CDR1 KGHDR, CDR2 SFDVKD. V was trimmed by 2 bases and J by 3 bases, leaving 10 bases between them. CDR3 nucleotides: TGTGCCACCAGTGATTCTCGACTAAACTACGAGCAGTACTTC. It encodes CATSDSRLNYEQYF.

Turning to this clonotype: At one end, the junction sequence differs from germline, possibly due to a read error. The rearrangement uses TRBV3-1 and TRBJ2-7; 9 bases agree with TRBD1. The CDR3 has 15 residues. Germline V gene lookup returns CDR1 LGHDT and CDR2 YNNKEL (reference sequence). CDR3 in DNA: TGTGCCAGCAGCCAAGTCTGGGGACAGGGCTACGAGCGGTACTTC. Protein: CASSQVWGQGYERYF.

This CDR3 reads CSATAAAKNIQYF. The CDR3 region has the DNA TGCAGTGCTACCGCAGCGGCCAAAAACATTCAGTACTTC. The chain couples TRBV20-1 to TRBJ2-4; D uncertain. Germline values: CDR1 DFQATT, CDR2 SNEGSKA (reference sequence). V lost 4 bases and J lost 1, with 8 bases in between. The CDR3 consists of 13 residues.

V gene TRBV20-1 combines with J gene TRBJ1-2; D might be TRBD1 (6 bases). Per germline, CDR1 DFQATT and CDR2 SNEGSKA (reference sequence). This CDR3 region has 15 residues. Trimming shortened V by 6 bases and J by 6 bases, and 23 bases separated the two germline ends. CDR3 in DNA: TGCAGTGCACCTAGGGGGGGGCAGGGAGGGGATGGCTACACCTTC. Translated: CSAPRGGQGGDGYTF.

Details on this clonotype: The junction differs from germline at one of its ends, possibly a read error. This rearrangement joins TRBV19 to TRBJ1-1; TRBD1 matches 7 bases. The CDR3 length is 14 residues. Germline CDR1 and CDR2: LNHDA and SQIVND (reference sequence). The CDR3 nucleotides read TGTGCAAGTAGAAACAGGGGTGGTGAAACTGAAGCTTTCTTT. This translates into CASRNRGGETEAFF.

This clonotype was seen many times. The J gene is TRBJ2-7, the V gene TRBV19; D not certain. CDR3 length: 13 residues. Germline CDR1 and CDR2: LNHDA and SQIVND (reference sequence). V was shortened by 3 bases and J by 4 bases, with 10 bases between the two germline ends. The CDR3 region is CASSISATYEQYF. CDR3 in DNA: TGTGCCAGTAGTATCTCAGCTACTTACGAGCAGTACTTC.

The chain combines TRBV20-1 with TRBJ2-7; 9 bases agree with TRBD2. Germline V gene data show CDR1 as DFQATT and CDR2 as SNEGSKA (reference sequence). The CDR3 totals 15 residues. V lost 3 bases to trimming and J lost 1 base; unmatched junction nucleotides: 7. CDR3 residues: CSASYLAGLSYEQYF. In DNA form, the CDR3 reads TGCAGTGCTAGTTACCTAGCGGGACTATCCTACGAGCAGTACTTC.

This clonotype was found many times. CDR3 DNA sequence: TGTGCCAGCAGCCAAGGCGGGGTTCAGCCCCAGCATTTT. Translated: CASSQGGVQPQHF. J is TRBJ1-5 and V is TRBV5-6; D gene ambiguous. Germline V gene sequence: CDR1 SGHDT, CDR2 YYEEEE. This CDR3 is 13 amino acids long. V was clipped by 4 bases and J by 6 bases, with 11 bases between them.

Turning to this clonotype: One end of the junction does not line up with germline, which may come from a read error. This chain uses TRBV5-4 with TRBJ2-7, with 7 bases that match TRBD1. Germline V gene data show CDR1 as SGHNT and CDR2 as YYREEE (reference sequence). The CDR3 contains 15 residues. CDR3 nucleotides: TGTGTCAGCAGCCCCGGGACAGACCTCTCCGACGAGCAGTACTTC. It translates to CVSSPGTDLSDEQYF.

The chain joins TRBV29-1 to TRBJ1-1, with a tentative D call TRBD1 (6 bases). The CDR3 sequence is 17 residues long. The germline V and J ends were trimmed by 7 bases and 4 bases, with 28 bases remaining between them. Germline V CDR1 and CDR2: SQVTM, ANQGSEA. In DNA form, the CDR3 reads TGCAGCGCCAAAATGGGGCGGGACAACAAAGGAGGCACTGAAGCTTTCTTT. Translating gives CSAKMGRDNKGGTEAFF.

This clonotype was counted a single time. The final CDR3 position lacks the conserved phenylalanine or tryptophan, pointing to a likely read error. The chain uses TRBV6-1 and TRBJ1-6, with D perhaps TRBD1 (6 bases). The CDR3 loop spans 15 amino acids. CDR1 and CDR2 from the germline V gene are MNHNS and SASEGT. V was shortened by 6 bases and J by 11 bases, with 20 bases between the two germline ends. CDR3 in amino acids: CASSPPGRGWAPLHL. The CDR3 DNA follows: TGTGCCAGCAGCCCCCCCGGCAGGGGTTGGGCACCCCTCCACTTA.